These 27 T cell receptor beta chains came from one sample sequenced in a study of shared clonotypes between healthy human individuals. Generated by immunoSEQ multiplex PCR, the TCRdb table keeps only in-frame clones and is missing some. Of over a million clones listed, approximately 68% were seen once; the top ten hold about 1.5%. The source material was memory CD4+ T cells sorted from blood. Subset noted: CD45RA-negative fraction. The receptors come from a man in his late teens or twenties in good health.

In regard to this clone: This likely came from a read error, as a far larger clone is one base away. The CDR3: CASSHPTPGSNQPRHF. The CDR3 bases are TGCGCCAGCAGCCATCCCACCCCCGGGAGCAATCAGCCCCGGCATTTT. The V gene is TRBV4-1, the J gene TRBJ1-5; D unclear. This CDR3 region has 16 residues. CDR1 and CDR2 (germline): MGHRA, YSYEKL.

This chain connects TRBV7-9 to TRBJ1-4, with D maybe TRBD1 (6 bases). CDR1 SEHNR and CDR2 FQNEAQ come from the germline V gene (reference sequence). The V end lost 5 bases, the J end lost 0 bases, and 13 bases lay between the germline ends. The CDR3 runs to 16 residues. CDR3 nucleotide sequence: TGTGCCAGCAGCCCGGGGACACTTGCAACTAATGAAAAACTGTTTTTT. As protein: CASSPGTLATNEKLFF.

This chain uses TRBV30 with TRBJ1-5, with D possibly TRBD1 on 5 matching bases. Germline CDR1 and CDR2: GTSNPN and SVGIG (reference sequence). This CDR3 has 16 amino acids. The V and J ends lost 8 bases and 0 bases respectively, with 20 bases between them. The CDR3 DNA reads as TGTGCCGGAGATGATGGGGCAGCGGGTAGCAATCAGCCCCAGCATTTT. Residues: CAGDDGAAGSNQPQHF.

V and J are TRBV7-8 and TRBJ1-1; D unresolved. Looked up from germline, CDR1 is SGHVS and CDR2 is FQNEAQ. Trimming pared 3 bases from V and 1 base from J, leaving 6 bases between. This CDR3 region has 13 residues. The DNA of the CDR3 is TGTGCCAGCAGCTTTATTACGAACACTGAAGCTTTCTTT. Protein product: CASSFITNTEAFF.

The chain recombines TRBV28 with TRBJ1-4; D ambiguous. V was cut by 7 bases and J by 7 bases, with 7 bases left in between. The germline V gene encodes CDR1 MDHEN and CDR2 SYDVKM. There are 11 residues in the CDR3. The CDR3 coding sequence is TGTGCCAGCACCACCGGTGAAAAACTGTTTTTT. This encodes CASTTGEKLFF.

This clone has more than one count but fewer than ten. The chain couples TRBV19 to TRBJ2-5, with D possibly matching TRBD2 (6 bases). CDR1 is LNHDA and CDR2 is SQIVND in the germline V gene (reference sequence). V lost 4 bases to trimming and J lost 5 bases, with 11 bases between them. This CDR3 is 13 amino acids long. CDR3: CASSSGVRETQYF. The DNA for the CDR3 is TGTGCCAGTAGTAGCGGGGTCCGGGAGACCCAGTACTTC.

The V call is TRBV12-1, the J call TRBJ1-4. TRBV12-1 corresponds to a pseudogene. This CDR3 is 16 amino acids long. Here the CDR3 DNA reads TGTGCCAGCAGCCCTGAGACCGATGCAACTAATGAAAAACTGTTTTTT. Protein: CASSPETDATNEKLFF.

This clone was counted a single time. The genes are TRBV5-6 and TRBJ2-1; TRBD2 matches at 16 bases. Germline lookup yields CDR1 SGHDT and CDR2 YYEEEE. With V trimmed by 4 bases and J by 7 bases, 5 bases remained unmatched. The CDR3 is 16 residues long. The CDR3 region is CASSPGLAGGHNEQFF. CDR3 DNA sequence: TGTGCCAGCAGCCCGGGACTAGCGGGGGGGCATAATGAGCAGTTCTTC.

V usage is TRBV11-2 and J usage is TRBJ1-2; 8 nucleotides match TRBD1. The trim removed 0 bases at V and 7 bases at J, leaving 7 bases unmatched. Germline V gene sequence: CDR1 SGHAT, CDR2 FQNNGV. This CDR3 comprises 15 residues. CDR3 loop: CASSLDLTGAAGYTF. The CDR3 bases are TGTGCCAGCAGCTTAGACTTGACAGGGGCGGCTGGCTACACCTTC.

The gene calls are TRBV5-6 and TRBJ1-3; 8 positions agree with TRBD1. With 4 bases clipped from V and 2 bases from J, the junction kept 2 bases outside the gene matches. Germline loops: CDR1 SGHDT, CDR2 YYEEEE. CDR3 length: 14 amino acids. CDR3 sequence (DNA): TGTGCCAGCAGCATACAGGGGGCTGGAAACACCATATATTTT. Translating gives CASSIQGAGNTIYF.

This clone has only a few counts. The chain is built from TRBV5-4 and TRBJ1-1; 8 nucleotides agree with TRBD1. Germline CDR1 reads SGHNT; CDR2 reads YYREEE (reference sequence). The CDR3 has 15 amino acids. The trim removed 4 bases at V and 4 bases at J, leaving 9 bases unmatched. The CDR3 nucleotides are TGTGCCAGCAGCCGGGACAGGCCGTACGGCACTGAAGCTTTCTTT. This sequence encodes CASSRDRPYGTEAFF.

This clone was found once. The chain links TRBV28 to TRBJ1-5; no clear D. The ends were cut back, 3 bases at V and 3 bases at J, with 9 bases in the middle. The CDR3 contains 14 residues. Germline V CDR1 and CDR2: MDHEN, SYDVKM. CDR3 coding DNA: TGTGCCAGCAGTTTGCGGCAGAACAATCAGCCCCAGCATTTT. Protein product: CASSLRQNNQPQHF.

This clone was detected only a few times. The rearrangement links TRBV30 to TRBJ2-3; D is perhaps TRBD2 (6 bases). The CDR3 is 12 amino acids. From germline, CDR1 is GTSNPN and CDR2 SVGIG (reference sequence). V was clipped by 3 bases and J by 6 bases, with 10 bases between them. The CDR3 DNA follows: TGTGCCTGGAGCCGACTAGTTGATACGCAGTATTTT. It translates to CAWSRLVDTQYF.

This clone has just a few counts. The rearrangement joins TRBV4-2 to TRBJ2-4; D may be TRBD1 (6 bases). V lost 4 bases, J lost 5 bases, and 18 bases lay in between. The CDR3 loop spans 16 amino acids. Per the germline V gene, CDR1 is LGHNA and CDR2 is YNFKEQ. CDR3: CASSRTSLDSENIQYF. CDR3 coding DNA: TGTGCCAGCAGCCGGACTTCGTTGGACAGCGAAAACATTCAGTACTTC.

V usage is TRBV7-9 and J usage is TRBJ1-1; D unclear. Germline assignment: CDR1 SEHNR and CDR2 FQNEAQ (reference sequence). The V gene lost 0 bases and the J gene lost 7 bases, with 15 bases spanning the gap. The CDR3 is 15 residues long. The CDR3 DNA is TGTGCCAGCAGCTTAGCGCTCTTTAGGGTGAGTGAAGCTTTCTTT. It translates to CASSLALFRVSEAFF.

This sequence joins TRBV19 and TRBJ2-3; TRBD2 matches at 10 bases. CDR3 length: 15 residues. V was clipped by 4 bases and J by 3 bases; unmatched bases: 4. Germline CDR1 and CDR2: LNHDA and SQIVND (reference sequence). CDR3 sequence: CASSTRTSGTDTQYF. Written as DNA, the CDR3 is TGTGCCAGTAGTACACGGACTAGCGGTACAGATACGCAGTATTTT.

The CDR3 region has the DNA TGTGCCATCAGCCCCGGGACAGGGTACCAAGAGACCCAGTACTTC. Protein sequence: CAISPGTGYQETQYF. This chain uses TRBV10-3 with TRBJ2-5, with 9 bases aligning to TRBD1. The germline V gene has CDR1 ENHRY and CDR2 SYGVKD. The CDR3 covers 15 residues. Trimming at V came to 6 bases and at J to 0 bases, leaving 5 bases not matched to a gene.

This clone has more than one count but fewer than ten. This sequence joins TRBV15 and TRBJ2-1, with D perhaps matching TRBD1 or TRBD2 (5 bases each). Germline assignment: CDR1 LNHNV and CDR2 YYDKDF (reference sequence). The CDR3 length is 13 residues. The germline V and J ends were trimmed by 0 bases and 7 bases, with 7 bases remaining between them. For the CDR3, the DNA is TGTGCCACCAGCAGAGATTGGGGGAATGAGCAGTTCTTC. This encodes CATSRDWGNEQFF.

Details on this clone: The sample carries other DNA sequences with the same CDR3. This chain uses TRBV5-1 with TRBJ2-1; 7 bases are shared with TRBD1. CDR3 size: 15 residues. V lost 0 bases and J lost 3; bases outside the gene matches: 3. Germline V gene lookup returns CDR1 SGHRS and CDR2 YFSETQ. CDR3 sequence reads: CASSLGQGDYNEQFF. The CDR3, as DNA: TGCGCCAGCAGCTTGGGACAGGGAGACTACAATGAGCAGTTCTTC.

This chain connects TRBV28 to TRBJ2-7; 10 bases are a match to TRBD1. Germline assignment: CDR1 MDHEN and CDR2 SYDVKM. The V and J ends lost 7 bases and 3 bases, in that order; junction bases with no gene match: 9. The CDR3 is 15 amino acids. In nucleotides, the CDR3 is TGTGCCAGCACTCGACCCGGGACAGGGGACTACGAGCAGTACTTC. This encodes CASTRPGTGDYEQYF.

V usage is TRBV5-6 and J usage is TRBJ1-6; D perhaps matches TRBD1 (5 bases). The length of the CDR3 is 13 residues. V dropped 4 bases and J dropped 6 bases, with 8 bases sitting between them. CDR1 and CDR2 from the germline V gene are SGHDT and YYEEEE. CDR3 DNA: TGTGCCAGCAGCATAGACAGTAATTCACCCCTCCACTTT. Amino acids: CASSIDSNSPLHF. The whole variable domain, filled in from reference TRBV5-6 and TRBJ1-6, reads DAGVTQSPTHLIKTRGQQVTLRCSPKSGHDTVSWYQQALGQGPQFIFQYYEEEERQRGNFPDRFSGHQFPNYSSELNVNALLLGDSALYLCASSIDSNSPLHFGNGTRLTVT.

Concerning this clone itself: The sample has other DNA sequences that encode this CDR3 too. J is TRBJ1-1 and V is TRBV5-1, with no clear D. Germline CDR1 reads SGHRS; CDR2 reads YFSETQ. The CDR3 totals 14 residues. V lost 5 bases to trimming and J lost 0 bases, with 11 bases between them. The CDR3 DNA reads TGCGCCAGCAGTAGCCAAGGGATGAACACTGAAGCTTTCTTT. Amino acid sequence: CASSSQGMNTEAFF.

This clone was counted between two and nine times. The rearrangement joins TRBV6-6 to TRBJ1-4; TRBD1 aligns across 8 bases. This CDR3 has 15 amino acids. In germline, CDR1 is MNHNY, CDR2 SVGAGI (reference sequence). V trimming: 6 bases; J trimming: 12 bases; junction bases outside the gene matches: 15. The CDR3 region is CASRDQGAGFVELFF. The DNA of the CDR3 is TGTGCCAGCAGAGACCAGGGGGCAGGTTTTGTGGAACTGTTTTTT.

V usage is TRBV6-6 and J usage is TRBJ1-2; D gene uncertain. CDR1 is MNHNY and CDR2 is SVGAGI in the germline V gene (reference sequence). There are 14 residues in the CDR3. V gave up 8 bases and J gave up 2 bases, with 15 bases separating them. CDR3 sequence reads: CASQPGGSNYGYTF. The CDR3 nucleotides read TGTGCCAGCCAACCGGGCGGCAGCAACTATGGCTACACCTTC.

This clone was counted only a few times. This chain's CDR3 is CASSASGSPNQPQHF. For the CDR3, the DNA is TGTGCCAGCAGCGCGTCGGGTAGCCCCAATCAGCCCCAGCATTTT. This chain joins TRBV9 and TRBJ1-5; D is ambiguous. The CDR3 totals 15 residues. Trimming pared 3 bases from V and 3 bases from J, leaving 13 bases between. Germline values: CDR1 SGDLS, CDR2 YYNGEE.

This clone was counted a few times. The chain is built from TRBV5-1 and TRBJ1-1, with D uncertain. The CDR3 is made up of 14 amino acids. Trimming shortened V by 3 bases and J by 0 bases, and 9 bases separated the two germline ends. Germline CDR1 and CDR2: SGHRS and YFSETQ. Written as DNA, the CDR3 is TGCGCCAGCAGCTCCGGCAGCTTGAACACTGAAGCTTTCTTT. It yields the protein CASSSGSLNTEAFF. Using reference TRBV5-1 and TRBJ1-1 for the parts outside the CDR3, the full variable domain is KAGVTQTPRYLIKTRGQQVTLSCSPISGHRSVSWYQQTPGQGLQFLFEYFSETQRNKGNFPGRFSGRQFSNSRSEMNVSTLELGDSALYLCASSSGSLNTEAFFGQGTRLTVV.

The V call is TRBV4-3, the J call TRBJ2-7; 9 bases are shared with TRBD2. CDR1 LGHNA and CDR2 YSLEER come from the germline V gene. J gave up 1 base and V 3 bases, and 1 base lay outside the gene matches. The CDR3 covers 14 residues. For the CDR3, the DNA is TGCGCCAGCAGCCAGCTAGCGGGGTCCTACGAGCAGTACTTC. Its protein product is CASSQLAGSYEQYF.